These T cell receptor beta chains were read from a single sample in a study of cytomegalovirus exposure and HLA in healthy donors. Sequenced by immunoSEQ multiplex PCR; TCRdb stores in-frame clones only, minus some. Among 100,000 to 150,000 clones, roughly three quarters were seen once, and the ten largest hold 0.75% to 0.95%. Sequencing was done on a sample of PBMCs. These TCRs come from a woman aged 55-70 years in good health and CMV-seronegative. Each CDR3 is given with its conserved first and last residue. D genes are given only for firm matches. Some rows have no size entry. The others give once, few or many, or a class for an expanded clone.

D gene	V gene	clone size	J gene	CDR3 DNA	CDR3 protein
TRBD1	TRBV5-1	NA	TRBJ2-7	TGCGCCAGCACTGTAGACAGGGGCTCCTACGAGCAGTACTTC	CASTVDRGSYEQYF
NA	TRBV5-1	once	TRBJ1-5	TGCGCCAGCAGCCCTGGTGGACATTATAGCAATCAGCCCCAGCATTTT	CASSPGGHYSNQPQHF
NA	TRBV9	NA	TRBJ2-7	TGTGCCAGCAGCGTAGTGCCAGGAACCTACGAGCAGTACTTC	CASSVVPGTYEQYF
NA	TRBV28	few	TRBJ1-6	TGTGCCAGCAACGAGGGTCTATATAATTCACCCCTCCACTTT	CASNEGLYNSPLHF
NA	TRBV5-1	NA	TRBJ2-6	TGCGCCAGCAGCTCGGGGAGCGGGGCCAACGTCCTGACTTTC	CASSSGSGANVLTF
TRBD1	TRBV6-5	NA	TRBJ2-7	TGTGCCAGCAGTTACTCAGGGACAGGCGAATACGAGCAGTACTTC	CASSYSGTGEYEQYF
NA	TRBV7-3	NA	TRBJ2-5	TGTGCCAGCAGCTTAACGCGGGACTCGCAAGAGACCCAGTACTTC	CASSLTRDSQETQYF
NA	TRBV28	NA	TRBJ1-6	TGTGCCAGCAGTTTGCCTTTCGGACATGTAGACAATTCACCCCTCCACTTT	CASSLPFGHVDNSPLHF
TRBD1	TRBV27	NA	TRBJ1-1	TGTGCCATCCTCCGGACAGGGGGCGCGGGGCACACTGAAGCTTTCTTT	CAILRTGGAGHTEAFF
NA	TRBV10-1	NA	TRBJ1-4	TGCGCCAGGAAAGGGACACCAACAACTAATGAAAAACTGTTTTTT	CARKGTPTTNEKLFF
NA	TRBV10-1	NA	TRBJ1-1	TGCGCCAGCAGTAAGGGGGACACTGAAGCTTTCTTT	CASSKGDTEAFF
NA	TRBV6-5	NA	TRBJ1-1	TGTGCCAGCAACGACAGATTTGAAGCTTTCTTT	CASNDRFEAFF
TRBD1	TRBV9	NA	TRBJ1-5	TGTGCCAGCAGTTCTTGGACAGGGTTAATAAATCAGCCCCAGCATTTT	CASSSWTGLINQPQHF
NA	TRBV19	NA	TRBJ1-2	TGTGCCAGTAGTAACCCACAGAGATATGGCTACACCTTC	CASSNPQRYGYTF
NA	TRBV5-1	NA	TRBJ2-2	TGCGCCAGCAGTCCGAGGGAGAACACCGGGGAGCTGTTTTTT	CASSPRENTGELFF
NA	TRBV27	NA	TRBJ2-1	TGTGCCAGCAGCCATAGCGGCCTGGGGGGCAATGAGCAGTTCTTC	CASSHSGLGGNEQFF
NA	TRBV19	NA	TRBJ2-3	TGTGCCAGTAGTATAGCAGGCAGGGGTTACACAGATACGCAGTATTTT	CASSIAGRGYTDTQYF
TRBD2	TRBV19	NA	TRBJ2-7	TGTGCCAGTAGTAGACTAGCGGGAGGGCCTGGGGAGCAGTACTTC	CASSRLAGGPGEQYF
NA	TRBV5-6	NA	TRBJ1-2	TGTGCCAGCAGCTTCCAGGGTATAGACTATGGCTACACCTTC	CASSFQGIDYGYTF
TRBD2	TRBV7-9	NA	TRBJ2-1	TGTGCCAGCAGCTTAGGGATATCCCAGGGGCGGGGGGCCCACAATGAGCAGTTCTTC	CASSLGISQGRGAHNEQFF
TRBD1	TRBV19	NA	TRBJ2-5	TGTGCCAGTAGTACCGGGACAGGCCGGGGAGAGACCCAGTACTTC	CASSTGTGRGETQYF
NA	TRBV6-1	NA	TRBJ2-1	TGTGCCAGCAGTGATGGAGGACTGTCCTACAATGAGCAGTTCTTC	CASSDGGLSYNEQFF
NA	TRBV11-1	NA	TRBJ1-1	TGTGCCAGCAGCTCCCGGAAGAATCGGGGATACACTGAAGCTTTCTTT	CASSSRKNRGYTEAFF
NA	TRBV5-6	NA	TRBJ1-2	TGTGCCAGCAGCGGGTACGGCAGACTAAATGGCTACACCTTC	CASSGYGRLNGYTF
TRBD1	TRBV30	NA	TRBJ1-1	TGTGCCTTCAAACCTGGGACAGGGGGCCGGGGCACTGAAGCTTTCTTT	CAFKPGTGGRGTEAFF
NA	TRBV10-3	NA	TRBJ1-1	TGTGCCATCAGTGACAGGGGACGCGGCACTGAAGCTTTCTTT	CAISDRGRGTEAFF
NA	TRBV27	once	TRBJ2-7	TGTGCCGTATCCCACCGGGACACAACCTACGAGCAGTACTTC	CAVSHRDTTYEQYF
NA	TRBV5-1	NA	TRBJ2-1	TGCGCCAGCAGCAGAGCGGATTCCTACAATGAGCAGTTCTTC	CASSRADSYNEQFF
NA	TRBV6-6	few	TRBJ1-5	TGTGCCAGCAGTTACTCCCCGGGGAATCAGCCCCAGCATTTT	CASSYSPGNQPQHF
NA	TRBV30	NA	TRBJ2-7	TGTGCCTGGAGCCTTCAGGGTGGCGAGCAGTACTTC	CAWSLQGGEQYF
TRBD1	TRBV15	once	TRBJ1-5	TGTGCCACCAGCAGAGGAGGGACAGATCGTAGTCAGCCCCAGCATTTT	CATSRGGTDRSQPQHF
TRBD1	TRBV28	NA	TRBJ1-4	TGTGCCACTCAACCGGGGACAGGTGAAGAAAAACTGTTTTTT	CATQPGTGEEKLFF
TRBD1	TRBV7-3	NA	TRBJ2-2	TGTGCCAGCAGCTTACAGGGGGTAGCGAACACCGGGGAGCTGTTTTTT	CASSLQGVANTGELFF
TRBD2	TRBV27	NA	TRBJ2-1	TGTGCCAGCAGTTTTCGGCCGATCAGCGGGACCTACAATGAGCAGTTCTTC	CASSFRPISGTYNEQFF
NA	TRBV28	NA	TRBJ1-2	TGTGCCGCAGCCTCGGGGGTGACTAACTATGGCTACACCTTC	CAAASGVTNYGYTF
TRBD1	TRBV18	NA	TRBJ2-3	TGTGCCAGCTCGCCACTTGTGCGACAGGGGTTCACAGATACGCAGTATTTT	CASSPLVRQGFTDTQYF
NA	TRBV7-2	NA	TRBJ1-2	TGTGCCAGCAGCCCCTATGCAACAGGGATTGGTGGCTACACCTTC	CASSPYATGIGGYTF
NA	TRBV5-1	once	TRBJ2-2	TGCGCCAGCAGCTTGGCCGGGGGTGGGACGAACACCGGGGAGCTGTTTTTT	CASSLAGGGTNTGELFF
NA	TRBV2	NA	TRBJ1-5	TGTGCCAGCAGTGAAGGAACGGGCGGGCAGCCCCAGCATTTT	CASSEGTGGQPQHF
NA	TRBV7-3	NA	TRBJ1-1	TGTGCCAGCAGTGTGGACAGCAGTAGATTTGCTTTCTTT	CASSVDSSRFAFF
NA	TRBV30	NA	TRBJ1-4	TGTGCCTGGAGTGTAACCTGGGGGCGATTAACAACTAATGAAAAACTGTTTTTT	CAWSVTWGRLTTNEKLFF
NA	TRBV20-1	NA	TRBJ1-3	TGCAGTGCTAGGGAGGGAAACACCATATATTTT	CSAREGNTIYF
NA	TRBV28	NA	TRBJ1-1	TGTGCCAGCAGACAGGACAGTATGAACACTGAAGCTTTCTTT	CASRQDSMNTEAFF
NA	TRBV5-1	NA	TRBJ1-2	TGCGCCAGCAGCTTGACCGGAGTGGCCTTTAACTATGGCTACACCTTC	CASSLTGVAFNYGYTF
TRBD1	TRBV5-4	NA	TRBJ1-3	TGTGCCAGCAGCGGTCGCGGGACAGGGAGGAACACCATATATTTT	CASSGRGTGRNTIYF
NA	TRBV5-1	NA	TRBJ2-3	TGCGCCAGCAGCTTCGGGGGATCTAGCACAGATACGCAGTATTTT	CASSFGGSSTDTQYF
NA	TRBV28	NA	TRBJ1-4	TGTGCCAGCAGTTGGGCCTCCGGAAAACTGTTTTTT	CASSWASGKLFF
NA	TRBV25-1	NA	TRBJ1-1	TGTGCCAGCAGGCGGGGTCCCACTGAAGCTTTCTTT	CASRRGPTEAFF
NA	TRBV7-9	NA	TRBJ1-3	TGTGCCAGCAGCTTAGCGGTCCTGGGTACAGATGCAAACACCATATATTTT	CASSLAVLGTDANTIYF
NA	TRBV21-1	NA	TRBJ2-7	TGTGCCAGCAGCAAAGATGGGACTAGCGGCAGTCATCCCTACGAGCAGTACTTC	CASSKDGTSGSHPYEQYF
NA	TRBV7-9	NA	TRBJ2-5	TGTGCCAGCAGCTTAGCCGGGATAACGGAGACCCAGTACTTC	CASSLAGITETQYF
TRBD1	TRBV9	NA	TRBJ2-1	TGTGCCAGCAGCGGACCGACAGGGCTCGATGAGCAGTTCTTC	CASSGPTGLDEQFF
NA	TRBV9	once	TRBJ2-3	TGTGCCAGCAGCGTAGATGTTCGGACAGATACGCAGTATTTT	CASSVDVRTDTQYF
TRBD2	TRBV27	NA	TRBJ2-7	TGTGCCAGCAGCAGAAAAGGGACTAGCTCCTCCTACGAGCAGTACTTC	CASSRKGTSSSYEQYF
NA	TRBV28	NA	TRBJ1-6	TGTGCCAGCAGCGGAGGGGCTTTAGCTTCACCCCTCCACTTT	CASSGGALASPLHF
NA	TRBV11-2	NA	TRBJ2-7	TGTGCCAGCAGCTTGGGGCCAGCCGAGCAGTACTTC	CASSLGPAEQYF